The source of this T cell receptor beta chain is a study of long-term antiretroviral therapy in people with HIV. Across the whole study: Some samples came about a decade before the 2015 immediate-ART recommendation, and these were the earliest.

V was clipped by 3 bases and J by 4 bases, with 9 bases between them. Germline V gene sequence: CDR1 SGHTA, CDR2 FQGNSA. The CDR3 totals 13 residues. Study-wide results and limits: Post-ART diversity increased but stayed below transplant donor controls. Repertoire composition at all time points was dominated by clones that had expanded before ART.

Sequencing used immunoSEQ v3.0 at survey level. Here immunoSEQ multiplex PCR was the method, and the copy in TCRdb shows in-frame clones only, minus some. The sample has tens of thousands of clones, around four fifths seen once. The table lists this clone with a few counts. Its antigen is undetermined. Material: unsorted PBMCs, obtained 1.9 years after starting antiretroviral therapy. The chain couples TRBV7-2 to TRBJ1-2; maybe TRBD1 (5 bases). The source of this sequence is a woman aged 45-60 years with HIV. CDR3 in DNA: TGTGCCAGCAGCTTGGGACTTACCTATGGCTACACCTTC. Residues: CASSLGLTYGYTF.